Following are 3 T cell receptor beta chains from one sample sequenced in a study of post-analysis software for immune sequencing data. Built from TCR beta cDNA, the libraries had unique molecular identifiers in them. TCRdb re-analysed the PCR reads in MiXCR, keeping a single row per CDR3 protein. The table has about 820,000 distinct CDR3 sequences, around 53% seen once. These receptors lack a known antigen. Whole-study findings and limits: When patients were compared with controls, a handful of TRBV segments were more frequent, TRBV5-6, TRBV5-1 and TRBV20-1 among them.

Sequences were obtained from blood. These receptor sequences come from a girl between 5 and 17 years old with multiple sclerosis.

The CDR3 DNA is TGTGCCAGCAGCGCGGGAGAACATCAAGAGACCCAGTACTTC. Amino acid sequence: CASSAGEHQETQYF. The rearrangement links TRBV9 to TRBJ2-5; tentative D call: TRBD2 (6 bases). Germline V CDR1 and CDR2: SGDLS, YYNGEE. CDR3 size: 14 residues. Trimming left V 3 bases short and J 2 bases short, with 11 bases between.

The J gene is TRBJ2-3, the V gene TRBV20-1, with D maybe TRBD2 (6 bases). Trimming left V 6 bases short and J 6 bases short, with 22 bases between. This CDR3 comprises 15 residues. From germline, CDR1 is DFQATT and CDR2 SNEGSKA (reference sequence). CDR3 bases: TGCAGTGCCGACCGACCTGGAGATGGGACTGATACGCAGTATTTT. Residues: CSADRPGDGTDTQYF.

J is TRBJ2-5 and V is TRBV9; D uncertain. The CDR3 extends over 11 amino acids. Trimming pared 1 base from V and 11 bases from J, leaving 9 bases between. CDR1 and CDR2 (germline): SGDLS, YYNGEE. Here the CDR3 reads CASSVLNEQYF. CDR3 nucleotide sequence: TGTGCCAGCAGCGTACTAAATGAGCAGTACTTC. Looking up the rest from reference TRBV9 and TRBJ2-5 gives the full variable domain: DSGVTQTPKHLITATGQRVTLRCSPRSGDLSVYWYQQSLDQGLQFLIQYYNGEERAKGNILERFSAQQFPDLHSELNLSSLELGDSALYFCASSVLNEQYFGPGTRLLVL.